Below, one TCR beta chain is given with its context. This specimen belongs to a study of blood T cell repertoires in COVID-19. The CDR3 covers 17 residues. The germline CDR1 and CDR2 sequences are WSHSY and SAAADI. Trimming left V 0 bases short and J 3 bases short, with 15 bases between. Clones were read by immunoSEQ multiplex PCR, and TCRdb kept only the in-frame ones, dropping some. Among approximately 200,000 clones listed, about 81% were seen once. The sample consisted of peripheral blood. The sequence came from a woman aged 80 or older with COVID-19, enrolled during active disease. The rearrangement joins TRBV10-2 to TRBJ1-5, with D perhaps matching TRBD1 (6 bases). CDR3 region: CASSESRGAHSNQPQHF. CDR3 nucleotides: TGCGCCAGCAGTGAGTCGCGGGGGGCCCACTCCAATCAGCCCCAGCATTTT.